The 15 T cell receptor beta chains in this list originate from one sample, sequenced in a study of shared clonotypes between healthy human individuals. Clones were read by immunoSEQ multiplex PCR, and TCRdb kept only the in-frame ones, dropping some. The repertoire consists of nearly 1,000,000 clones, with about 80% occurring once and the leading ten covering over 1.3%. Sequenced sample: memory CD4+ T cells sorted from blood. Subset: CD45RA-negative fraction. These receptors were obtained from a man younger than 35 in good health.

The genes are TRBV30 and TRBJ2-5; D not resolved. TRBJ2-7 matches the DNA end more closely, so the J call is doubtful. CDR3 length equals 13 residues. The germline V gene encodes CDR1 GTSNPN and CDR2 SVGIG (reference sequence). CDR3 residues: CAWSVGWLDEQYF. The CDR3 DNA reads TGTGCCTGGAGTGTAGGATGGCTGGACGAGCAGTACTTC.

This clone was detected only once. The chain combines TRBV10-3 with TRBJ2-3, with 10 bases matching TRBD2. From germline, CDR1 is ENHRY and CDR2 SYGVKD. The CDR3 consists of 14 residues. The ends lost 10 bases at V and 2 bases at J; junction bases unmatched: 6. CDR3 sequence: CATRLAGITDTQYF. DNA of the CDR3: TGTGCCACCAGACTAGCGGGTATCACAGATACGCAGTATTTT.

The V and J genes are TRBV5-6 and TRBJ2-7; 7 positions agree with TRBD1. J gave up 6 bases and V 4 bases, and 10 bases lay outside the gene matches. Germline V gene data show CDR1 as SGHDT and CDR2 as YYEEEE. CDR3 length: 14 amino acids. CDR3 protein: CASSPGGTAFEQYF. In DNA, the CDR3 is TGTGCCAGCAGCCCTGGTGGGACAGCTTTCGAGCAGTACTTC. Combining the CDR3 with reference TRBV5-6 and TRBJ2-7 gives the whole variable domain DAGVTQSPTHLIKTRGQQVTLRCSPKSGHDTVSWYQQALGQGPQFIFQYYEEEERQRGNFPDRFSGHQFPNYSSELNVNALLLGDSALYLCASSPGGTAFEQYFGPGTRLTVT.

The V and J genes are TRBV5-1 and TRBJ1-3, with D unresolved. V was trimmed by 2 bases and J by 0 bases, leaving 30 bases between them. The CDR3 is 22 residues long. Per the germline V gene, CDR1 is SGHRS and CDR2 is YFSETQ. The CDR3 spells CASSLRARSSTLFTSSGNTIYF. The CDR3 coding sequence is TGCGCCAGCAGCTTAAGGGCAAGATCCTCCACCCTTTTTACCTCCTCTGGAAACACCATATATTTT.

The chain joins TRBV9 to TRBJ2-7; 9 bases match TRBD1. The V and J ends lost 2 bases and 3 bases, in that order; junction bases with no gene match: 6. Germline CDR1 SGDLS, CDR2 YYNGEE. This CDR3 has 15 residues. This chain's CDR3 is CASSVGQGNIYEQYF. Written as DNA, the CDR3 is TGTGCCAGCAGCGTGGGACAGGGTAACATCTACGAGCAGTACTTC.

The gene calls are TRBV14 and TRBJ2-7; D ambiguous. The germline CDR1 and CDR2 sequences are SGHDN and FVKESK. This CDR3 region has 13 residues. Trimming cost V 5 bases and J 0 bases, with 8 bases left between them. The CDR3 loop reads CASSFWSSYEQYF. CDR3 nucleotides: TGTGCCAGCAGCTTCTGGTCCTCCTACGAGCAGTACTTC.

The rearrangement uses TRBV7-9 and TRBJ1-3; D unclear. The germline CDR1 and CDR2 sequences are SEHNR and FQNEAQ (reference sequence). The V end lost 5 bases, the J end lost 0 bases, and 11 bases lay between the germline ends. There are 15 residues in the CDR3. The CDR3: CASSHGRGSGNTIYF. CDR3 coding DNA: TGTGCCAGCAGCCACGGACGGGGCTCTGGAAACACCATATATTTT. Together with reference TRBV7-9 and TRBJ1-3, the CDR3 gives the full variable domain: DTGVSQNPRHKITKRGQNVTFRCDPISEHNRLYWYRQTLGQGPEFLTYFQNEAQLEKSRLLSDRFSAERPKGSFSTLEIQRTEQGDSAMYLCASSHGRGSGNTIYFGEGSWLTVV.

In DNA, the CDR3 is TGTGCCAGCAGTGGGGGACAGGGGTTCGGTCAGCCCCAGCATTTT. It encodes CASSGGQGFGQPQHF. V gene TRBV28 combines with J gene TRBJ1-5, with TRBD1 identical over 10 bases. Germline CDR1 MDHEN, CDR2 SYDVKM. V lost 5 bases and J lost 6; bases outside the gene matches: 7. This CDR3 is 15 amino acids long.

The rearrangement joins TRBV5-6 to TRBJ1-1; D remains ambiguous. This CDR3 contains 15 residues. Trimming took off 2 bases at V and 1 base at J, with 12 bases between the two ends. The germline gives CDR1 SGHDT, CDR2 YYEEEE. The CDR3 protein is CASSFRSAGNTEAFF. CDR3 nucleotides: TGTGCCAGCAGCTTCAGGAGCGCAGGGAACACTGAAGCTTTCTTT.

This chain links TRBV30 with TRBJ2-7, with D possibly matching TRBD1 (5 bases). CDR3 length: 13 amino acids. The germline V and J ends were trimmed by 3 bases and 4 bases, with 13 bases remaining between them. The germline CDR1 and CDR2 sequences are GTSNPN and SVGIG (reference sequence). CDR3 in DNA: TGTGCCTGGAGCACAGGTGTGAGGTACGAGCAGTACTTC. Translation gives CAWSTGVRYEQYF.

The sample holds a few counts of this clone. The chain carries TRBV29-1 and TRBJ2-5, with 12 bases aligning to TRBD2. Germline CDR1 reads SQVTM; CDR2 reads ANQGSEA. V was pared by 4 bases and J by 5 bases, with 5 bases of the junction left unmatched. The CDR3 covers 14 residues. CDR3 DNA sequence: TGCAGCGTTGTCACTAGCGGGGGGCAGGAGACCCAGTACTTC. Protein product: CSVVTSGGQETQYF.

The chain links TRBV28 to TRBJ1-5; D may be TRBD1 (5 bases). Germline CDR1 reads MDHEN; CDR2 reads SYDVKM. The CDR3 contains 15 residues. The V and J ends lost 2 bases and 4 bases respectively, with 12 bases between them. The CDR3 is CASSLGRDGNQPQHF. In DNA form, the CDR3 reads TGTGCCAGCAGTTTAGGCAGGGACGGAAATCAGCCCCAGCATTTT.

The chain recombines TRBV21-1 with TRBJ1-1; TRBD1 was called by the table and not checked on the DNA. TRBV21-1 is annotated as a pseudogene. The CDR3 is 15 amino acids. The CDR3 here is CASSKCPAGNTEAFF. The CDR3 DNA is TGTGCCAGCAGCAAATGTCCGGCAGGGAACACTGAAGCTTTCTTT.

The J gene is TRBJ1-4, the V gene TRBV6-5, with a possible D match to TRBD1 (5 bases). Trimming removed 3 bases at V and 6 bases at J, with 14 bases between. The CDR3 consists of 15 residues. The germline V gene has CDR1 MNHEY and CDR2 SVGAGI. In DNA form, the CDR3 reads TGTGCCAGCAGTTATTCCTCCGCCAGGGATGAAAAACTGTTTTTT. It is translated as CASSYSSARDEKLFF.

The chain joins TRBV30 to TRBJ2-5; TRBD1 matches 7 bases. This CDR3 has 14 residues. V trimming: 1 base; J trimming: 1 base; junction bases outside the gene matches: 3. Germline values: CDR1 GTSNPN, CDR2 SVGIG (reference sequence). The CDR3: CAWSAGQVQETQYF. The CDR3 DNA follows: TGTGCCTGGAGTGCCGGACAGGTCCAAGAGACCCAGTACTTC.